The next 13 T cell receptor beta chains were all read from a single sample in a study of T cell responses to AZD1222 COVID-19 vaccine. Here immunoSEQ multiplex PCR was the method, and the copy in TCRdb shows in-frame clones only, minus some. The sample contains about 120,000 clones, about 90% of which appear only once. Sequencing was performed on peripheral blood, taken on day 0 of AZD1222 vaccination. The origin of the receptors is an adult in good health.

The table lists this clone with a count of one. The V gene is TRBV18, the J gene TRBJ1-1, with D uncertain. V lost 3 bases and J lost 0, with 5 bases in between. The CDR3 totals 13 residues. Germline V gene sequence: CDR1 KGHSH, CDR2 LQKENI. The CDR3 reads CASSPTMNTEAFF. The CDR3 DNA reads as TGTGCCAGCTCACCTACAATGAACACTGAAGCTTTCTTT.

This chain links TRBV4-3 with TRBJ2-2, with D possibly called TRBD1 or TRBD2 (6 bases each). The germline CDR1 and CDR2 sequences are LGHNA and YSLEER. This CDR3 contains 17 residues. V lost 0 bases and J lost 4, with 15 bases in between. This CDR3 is CASSQDHGGLSTGELFF. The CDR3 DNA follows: TGCGCCAGCAGCCAAGATCACGGGGGCCTGAGCACCGGGGAGCTGTTTTTT.

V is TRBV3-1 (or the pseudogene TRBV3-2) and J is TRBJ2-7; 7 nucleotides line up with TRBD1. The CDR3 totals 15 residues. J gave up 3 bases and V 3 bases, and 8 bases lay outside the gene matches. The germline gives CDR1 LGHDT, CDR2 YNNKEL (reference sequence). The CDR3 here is CASSHQGDSNYEQYF. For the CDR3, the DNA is TGTGCCAGCAGCCACCAGGGGGACAGCAACTACGAGCAGTACTTC.

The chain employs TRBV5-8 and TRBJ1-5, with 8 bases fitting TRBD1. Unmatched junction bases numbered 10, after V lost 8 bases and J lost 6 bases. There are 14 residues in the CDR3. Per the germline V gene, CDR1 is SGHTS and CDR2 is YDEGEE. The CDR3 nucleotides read TGTGCCAGTCACCCAGGGGGCAGGCTTCAGCCCCAGCATTTT. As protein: CASHPGGRLQPQHF. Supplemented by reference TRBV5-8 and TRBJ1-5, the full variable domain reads EAGVTQSPTHLIKTRGQQATLRCSPISGHTSVYWYQQALGLGLQFLLWYDEGEERNRGNFPPRFSGRQFPNYSSELNVNALELEDSALYLCASHPGGRLQPQHFGDGTRLSIL.

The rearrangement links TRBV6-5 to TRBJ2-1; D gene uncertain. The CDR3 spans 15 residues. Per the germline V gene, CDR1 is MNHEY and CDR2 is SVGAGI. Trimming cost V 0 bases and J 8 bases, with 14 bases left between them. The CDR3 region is CASSYSNRAVYEQFF. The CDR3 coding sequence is TGTGCCAGCAGTTACTCGAACAGAGCCGTTTATGAGCAGTTCTTC.

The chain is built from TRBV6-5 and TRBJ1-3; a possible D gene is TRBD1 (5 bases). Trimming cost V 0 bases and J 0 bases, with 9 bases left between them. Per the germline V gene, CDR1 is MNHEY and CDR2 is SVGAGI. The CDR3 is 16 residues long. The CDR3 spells CASSYSSGFSGNTIYF. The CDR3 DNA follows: TGTGCCAGCAGTTACTCCTCAGGGTTCTCTGGAAACACCATATATTTT.

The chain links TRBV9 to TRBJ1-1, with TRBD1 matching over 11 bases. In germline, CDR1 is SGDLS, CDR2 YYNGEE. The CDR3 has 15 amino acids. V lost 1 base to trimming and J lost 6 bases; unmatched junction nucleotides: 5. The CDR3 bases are TGTGCCAGCAGCGTAACTTGGACAGGGGGCCCTGAAGCTTTCTTT. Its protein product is CASSVTWTGGPEAFF.

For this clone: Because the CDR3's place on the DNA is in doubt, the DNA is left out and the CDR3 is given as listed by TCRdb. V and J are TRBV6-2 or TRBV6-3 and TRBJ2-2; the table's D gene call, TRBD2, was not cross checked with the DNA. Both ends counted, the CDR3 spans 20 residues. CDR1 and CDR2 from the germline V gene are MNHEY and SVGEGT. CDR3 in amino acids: CASSSSLAGGFTRSTGELFF.

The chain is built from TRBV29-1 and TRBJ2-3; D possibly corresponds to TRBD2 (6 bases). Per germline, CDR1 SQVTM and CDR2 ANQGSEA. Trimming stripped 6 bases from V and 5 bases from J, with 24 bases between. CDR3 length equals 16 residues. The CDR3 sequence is CSVKFTAGRTEDTQYF. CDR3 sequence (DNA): TGCAGCGTAAAATTCACTGCGGGGCGCACTGAAGATACGCAGTATTTT.

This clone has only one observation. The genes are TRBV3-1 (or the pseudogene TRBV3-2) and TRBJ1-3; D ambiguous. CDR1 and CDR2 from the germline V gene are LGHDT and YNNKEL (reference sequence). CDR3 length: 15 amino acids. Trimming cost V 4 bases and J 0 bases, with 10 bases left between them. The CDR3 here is CASSPDTGSGNTIYF. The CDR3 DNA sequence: TGTGCCAGCAGCCCCGACACCGGCTCTGGAAACACCATATATTTT.

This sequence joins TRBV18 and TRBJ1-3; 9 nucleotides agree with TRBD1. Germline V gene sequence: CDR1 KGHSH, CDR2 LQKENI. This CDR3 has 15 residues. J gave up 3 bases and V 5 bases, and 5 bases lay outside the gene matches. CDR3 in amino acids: CASSSPDRGGNTIYF. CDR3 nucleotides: TGTGCCAGCTCATCCCCGGACAGGGGTGGAAACACCATATATTTT.

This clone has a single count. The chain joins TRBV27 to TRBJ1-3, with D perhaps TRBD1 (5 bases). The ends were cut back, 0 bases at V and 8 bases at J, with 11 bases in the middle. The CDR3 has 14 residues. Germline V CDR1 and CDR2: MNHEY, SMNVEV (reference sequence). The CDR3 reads CASSLSLQGDTIYF. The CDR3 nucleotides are TGTGCCAGCAGTTTATCGCTTCAGGGCGACACCATATATTTT.

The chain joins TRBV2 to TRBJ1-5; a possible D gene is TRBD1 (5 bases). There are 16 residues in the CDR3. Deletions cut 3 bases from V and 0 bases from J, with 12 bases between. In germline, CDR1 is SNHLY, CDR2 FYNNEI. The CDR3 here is CASSDWGTLSNQPQHF. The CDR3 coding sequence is TGTGCCAGCAGTGATTGGGGCACACTTAGCAATCAGCCCCAGCATTTT.